This T cell receptor beta chain was recovered during a study of beta chain features in type 1 diabetes. Whole-study context: The study found patients and healthy donors alike in age, gender and cell yields.

Broader study findings: Type 1 diabetes patients had TCRB CDR3s that were shorter (moderately but significantly so) in all four CD4+ subsets. Patients with type 1 diabetes showed fewer VDJ junction insertions and more deletions.

The length of the CDR3 is 14 residues. V was trimmed by 5 bases and J by 0 bases, leaving 11 bases between them. CDR1 is SQVTM and CDR2 is ANQGSEA in the germline V gene. Reverse transcription of all isolated RNA meant that expressed TCRB transcripts were sequenced. Using immunoSEQ multiplex PCR, the repertoire was profiled, and TCRdb retains in-frame clones only, with some absent. The sample yields about 710,000 clones, around an eighth seen once. With respect to this clone: Its antigen is undetermined.

The clonotype originates from a man aged 18-30 years with type 1 diabetes. Input material: naive CD4+ T cells from blood. The chain has TRBV29-1 and TRBJ2-1; D not certain. In DNA, the CDR3 is TGCAGCGTTCGAAATCCAATCTCCTACAATGAGCAGTTCTTC. Translating gives CSVRNPISYNEQFF.